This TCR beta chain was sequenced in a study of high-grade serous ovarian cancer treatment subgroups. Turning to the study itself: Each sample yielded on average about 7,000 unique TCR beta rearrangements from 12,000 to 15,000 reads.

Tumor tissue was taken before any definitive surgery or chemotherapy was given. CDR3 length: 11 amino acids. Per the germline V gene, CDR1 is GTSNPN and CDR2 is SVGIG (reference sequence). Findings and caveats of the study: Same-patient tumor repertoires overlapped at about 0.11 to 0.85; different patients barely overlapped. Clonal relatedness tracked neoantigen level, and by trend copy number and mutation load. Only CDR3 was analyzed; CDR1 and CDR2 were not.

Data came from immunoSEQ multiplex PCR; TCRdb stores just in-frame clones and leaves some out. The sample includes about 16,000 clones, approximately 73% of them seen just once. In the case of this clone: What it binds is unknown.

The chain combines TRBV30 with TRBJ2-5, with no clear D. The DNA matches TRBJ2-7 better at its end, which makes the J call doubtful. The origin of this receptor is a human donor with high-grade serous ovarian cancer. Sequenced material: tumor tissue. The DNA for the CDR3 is TGTGCCTGGACCTCTCTCTACGAGCAGTACTTC. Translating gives CAWTSLYEQYF.